The T cell receptor beta chain under discussion was sequenced for a study of blood T cells in healthy people across ages. The V gene lost 3 bases and the J gene lost 3 bases, with 25 bases spanning the gap. This CDR3 region has 19 residues. Using a J-beta primer mix together with a sample-barcoded 5' primer, a second PCR was run for roughly 7 to 12 cycles. Sequencing of every sample gave 2.5 million or more CDR3-containing paired-end reads. TCRdb re-called the 5' RACE reads with MiXCR, one entry per CDR3 protein. In the table there are 760,000 or so distinct CDR3 sequences, roughly 25% of which are singletons. These data were also reused for a study on T cells of mothers and their children.

Sequenced: blood. The source of this sequence is a boy aged 10-17 years in good health. The chain combines TRBV12-3 or TRBV12-4 with TRBJ2-3, with D perhaps matching TRBD2 (6 bases). The CDR3 region is CASSFREDTKVLLTDTQYF. CDR3 DNA: TGTGCCAGCAGTTTTAGGGAGGACACCAAAGTCCTACTAACAGATACGCAGTATTTT.